The entry below describes one TCR beta chain. In the authors' methods: Amplification with reference gene primers provided the estimates of nucleated cell counts. Assay used: immunoSEQ multiplex PCR; TCRdb lists only in-frame clones, some missing. V and J calls and clone size are given by that table; D and trimming were obtained from the DNA. The profile covers approximately 230,000 clones, with 70% to 90% appearing a single time and roughly 3% taken by the ten largest. The record originates from a study of blood T cell repertoires in COVID-19. Whole-study context: Material from acute and convalescent COVID-19 was sourced from the United States, Italy and Spain.

The germline V and J ends were trimmed by 2 bases and 4 bases, with 11 bases remaining between them. CDR3 size: 14 residues. Germline CDR1 MNHEY, CDR2 SVGAGI. The TCR was taken from a man aged 18-30 years with active or convalescent COVID-19. Sequenced input: peripheral blood. The chain recombines TRBV6-5 with TRBJ1-1; D is undetermined. The CDR3 region is CASSYVGGRTEAFF. In DNA form, the CDR3 reads TGTGCCAGCAGTTACGTCGGAGGGCGCACTGAAGCTTTCTTT.